The 30 T cell receptor beta chains below come from one sample, sequenced in a study of blood T cells in healthy people across ages. The authors ran a second PCR of roughly 6 to 12 cycles using a sample-barcoded 5' primer and a J-beta primer mix. TCRdb ran MiXCR on the 5' RACE reads and lists one entry per CDR3 protein. The sample holds more than 800,000 distinct CDR3 sequences, around 26% seen once. The sample taken for sequencing was blood. The receptors shown here come from a woman of 80 years or more in good health.

This clonotype was picked up one time. The limits of the CDR3 on the DNA are not certain, so only TCRdb's listed CDR3 is given. The V gene is TRBV5-1, the J gene TRBJ2-7; no DNA check was done on the table's D call, TRBD1. The germline V gene encodes CDR1 SGHRS and CDR2 YFSETQ. The CDR3 region is 17 residues in length, termini included. Here the CDR3 reads CASSHEFFGQGSYEQYF.

The sample holds many counts of this clonotype. The chain joins TRBV20-1 to TRBJ1-2, with 9 bases lining up with TRBD1. The CDR3 sequence is 14 residues long. J gave up 3 bases and V 5 bases, and 7 bases lay outside the gene matches. Per germline, CDR1 DFQATT and CDR2 SNEGSKA (reference sequence). The CDR3 DNA reads TGCAGTGCTCAAGGGACAGGGTTCGACTATGGCTACACCTTC. Translating gives CSAQGTGFDYGYTF.

This clonotype came up many times. The rearrangement uses TRBV6-5 and TRBJ2-5; D is possibly TRBD1 (5 bases). In germline, CDR1 is MNHEY, CDR2 SVGAGI. This CDR3 region has 15 residues. V was pared by 6 bases and J by 2 bases, with 16 bases between. The CDR3 DNA reads as TGTGCCAGCAGACCTCAGGGTATGGGGCAAGAGACCCAGTACTTC. Its protein is CASRPQGMGQETQYF.

This clonotype was seen at least ten times. The chain has TRBV7-2 and TRBJ2-7, with 9 bases that match TRBD1. CDR3 size: 15 residues. The V and J ends lost 4 bases and 1 base, in that order; junction bases with no gene match: 5. Germline values: CDR1 SGHTA, CDR2 FQGNSA. The CDR3 here is CASSSWDRASYEQYF. As DNA, the CDR3 is TGTGCCAGCAGCTCCTGGGACAGGGCTTCCTACGAGCAGTACTTC. Supplemented by reference TRBV7-2 and TRBJ2-7, the full variable domain reads GAGVSQSPSNKVTEKGKDVELRCDPISGHTALYWYRQSLGQGLEFLIYFQGNSAPDKSGLPSDRFSAERTGGSVSTLTIQRTQQEDSAVYLCASSSWDRASYEQYFGPGTRLTVT.

This clonotype was detected only a few times. The CDR3 protein is CASSSRRYEAFF. In nucleotides, the CDR3 is TGTGCCAGCAGTTCGCGACGATATGAAGCTTTCTTT. This rearrangement joins TRBV6-5 to TRBJ1-1; D gene ambiguous. Germline CDR1 reads MNHEY; CDR2 reads SVGAGI. Trimming cost V 4 bases and J 7 bases, with 10 bases left between them. CDR3 size: 12 residues.

In regard to this clonotype: This may come from a read error, since a much larger clone is one base off. The chain combines TRBV6-2 or TRBV6-3 with TRBJ2-1, with 11 bases that match TRBD2. The germline CDR1 and CDR2 sequences are MNHEY and SVGEGT. The CDR3 is 15 amino acids. J gave up 5 bases and V 6 bases, and 6 bases lay outside the gene matches. The CDR3 protein is CASSGPSGGHNEQFF. For the CDR3, the DNA is TGTGCCAGCAGCGGACCTAGCGGGGGGCACAATGAGCAGTTCTTC.

The chain employs TRBV7-2 and TRBJ1-2, with TRBD1 matching 7 bases. With V trimmed by 4 bases and J by 1 base, 3 bases remained unmatched. The CDR3 spans 14 residues. From germline, CDR1 is SGHTA and CDR2 FQGNSA. DNA of the CDR3: TGTGCCAGCAGCTGGACAGGAGTTAACTATGGCTACACCTTC. This codes for CASSWTGVNYGYTF.

This clonotype was counted a few times. The chain has TRBV5-6 and TRBJ2-5; D gene unclear. This CDR3 is 12 amino acids long. V was shortened by 2 bases and J by 5 bases, with 7 bases between the two germline ends. Germline V gives CDR1 SGHDT, CDR2 YYEEEE. The CDR3 here is CASSFETETQYF. The CDR3 nucleotides read TGTGCCAGCAGCTTTGAAACGGAGACCCAGTACTTC. Together with reference TRBV5-6 and TRBJ2-5, the CDR3 gives the full variable domain: DAGVTQSPTHLIKTRGQQVTLRCSPKSGHDTVSWYQQALGQGPQFIFQYYEEEERQRGNFPDRFSGHQFPNYSSELNVNALLLGDSALYLCASSFETETQYFGPGTRLLVL.

This clonotype was observed many times. The chain joins TRBV6-1 to TRBJ1-2; 10 nucleotides line up with TRBD1. This CDR3 is built from 17 residues. The J segment lost 3 bases and the V segment lost 5 bases, leaving 12 bases of the junction unmatched. Germline CDR1 is MNHNS and CDR2 is SASEGT. The CDR3 DNA follows: TGTGCCAGCAGTCAAGAGATAACGGGACAGGGGTACTATGGCTACACCTTC. This translates into CASSQEITGQGYYGYTF.

The gene calls are TRBV18 and TRBJ1-1, with D possibly being TRBD1 (5 bases). The length of the CDR3 is 15 residues. Trimming stripped 5 bases from V and 1 base from J, with 14 bases between. Germline V lookup: CDR1 KGHSH, CDR2 LQKENI. The CDR3 bases are TGTGCCAGCTCAGGCGGCTCGGACAAGAACACTGAAGCTTTCTTT. It is translated as CASSGGSDKNTEAFF.

To note about this clonotype: A much larger clone sits a single nucleotide away, making a read error possible. V gene TRBV6-2 or TRBV6-3 combines with J gene TRBJ1-2, with D tentatively TRBD1 (6 bases). Germline CDR1 is MNHEY and CDR2 is SVGEGT. CDR3 length: 13 residues. CDR3 sequence: CASSPGQSLGYIF. In DNA form, the CDR3 reads TGTGCCAGCAGTCCCGGACAGTCCCTGGGCTACATCTTC.

The rearrangement uses TRBV7-2 and TRBJ2-4, with TRBD1 matching over 8 bases. The CDR3 runs 13 residues. CDR1 and CDR2 (germline): SGHTA, FQGNSA. V was pared by 6 bases and J by 8 bases, with 6 bases of the junction left unmatched. The CDR3 here is CASSGQGGDIQYF. The CDR3, as DNA: TGTGCCAGCAGTGGACAGGGAGGAGACATTCAGTACTTC.

This clonotype was observed a few times. Compared with germline, one end of the junction differs, possibly owing to a read error. This chain uses TRBV12-3 or TRBV12-4 with TRBJ2-3; D assignment may be TRBD1 or TRBD2 (5 bases each). The CDR3 contains 14 residues. CDR3 protein: CASITRGAADAQYF. The CDR3, as DNA: TGTGCCAGCATCACTAGAGGGGCAGCAGATGCGCAGTATTTT.

On this clonotype itself: This clone may be a read error of a much larger clone one base away. The chain combines TRBV6-2 or TRBV6-3 with TRBJ2-1; tentatively, D is TRBD2 (5 bases). The CDR3 is made up of 11 amino acids. CDR1 and CDR2 (germline): MNHEY, SVGEGT. V was cut by 6 bases and J by 13 bases, with 13 bases left in between. CDR3 nucleotide sequence: TGTGCCAGCAGCACCTGGGAGACCCAGTTCTTC. Translating it yields CASSTWETQFF.

This clonotype was counted ten times or more. This sequence joins TRBV7-9 and TRBJ2-5; the D gene is possibly TRBD2 (5 bases). Trimming took off 1 base at V and 4 bases at J, with 10 bases between the two ends. The germline gives CDR1 SEHNR, CDR2 FQNEAQ (reference sequence). CDR3 length: 14 amino acids. This CDR3 is CASSLGTPPETQYF. The CDR3 nucleotides read TGTGCCAGCAGCTTAGGGACTCCCCCAGAGACCCAGTACTTC.

This clonotype was seen more than once but under ten times. V usage is TRBV29-1 and J usage is TRBJ1-1; 7 bases map to TRBD1. V was clipped by 7 bases and J by 1 base; unmatched bases: 18. This CDR3 region has 17 residues. Germline assignment: CDR1 SQVTM and CDR2 ANQGSEA. This CDR3 reads CSGFTGVQGPQNTEAFF. As DNA, the CDR3 is TGCAGCGGTTTCACGGGGGTACAGGGGCCACAGAACACTGAAGCTTTCTTT.

DNA for the CDR3: TGCAGTGCTAAGGGACAGATGGACCGCAATGAGCAGTTCTTC. Translation: CSAKGQMDRNEQFF. The V call is TRBV20-1, the J call TRBJ2-1, with 7 bases fitting TRBD1. J was trimmed by 6 bases and V by 4 bases; bases with no gene match: 9. The V gene's germline CDR1 is DFQATT and CDR2 SNEGSKA (reference sequence). The CDR3 runs 14 residues.

A word on this clonotype: Sequence at one end of the junction differs from germline and may be a read error. The chain uses TRBV20-1 and TRBJ2-1, with D perhaps assigned TRBD1 or TRBD2 (5 bases each). The CDR3 spans 15 residues. Germline loops: CDR1 DFQATT, CDR2 SNEGSKA (reference sequence). The CDR3 here is CGARSGAEVYNEQCF. As DNA, the CDR3 is TGCGGTGCTAGATCCGGGGCGGAGGTTTACAATGAGCAGTGCTTC.

The V and J genes are TRBV12-3 or TRBV12-4 and TRBJ1-5, with 7 bases fitting TRBD1. This CDR3 comprises 17 residues. The ends lost 3 bases at V and 4 bases at J; junction bases unmatched: 12. CDR3 sequence: CASSFGWGTELNQPQHF. The CDR3 coding sequence is TGTGCCAGCAGTTTCGGTTGGGGGACAGAACTAAATCAGCCCCAGCATTTT.

This clonotype was observed many times. V is TRBV6-2 or TRBV6-3 and J is TRBJ2-7; maybe TRBD1 (6 bases). There are 13 residues in the CDR3. V was trimmed by 5 bases and J by 4 bases, leaving 12 bases between them. From germline, CDR1 is MNHEY and CDR2 SVGEGT. The CDR3 DNA reads TGTGCCAGCAGTGGACAGTGGGGGTACGAGCAGTACTTC. Protein product: CASSGQWGYEQYF.

This clonotype showed up just a few times. At one end, the junction sequence differs from germline, possibly due to a read error. This rearrangement joins TRBV9 to TRBJ2-4; 8 bases are a match to TRBD2. The CDR3 contains 15 residues. Germline V CDR1 and CDR2: SGDLS, YYNGEE. In DNA, the CDR3 is TGTGTCAGCAGCGTAGGATCAAGCGGGGGCTTCACCCAGTACTTC. Amino acid sequence: CVSSVGSSGGFTQYF.

This clonotype was picked up many times. This chain uses TRBV5-8 with TRBJ2-2; possibly TRBD1 for D (5 bases). The CDR3 covers 14 residues. The V end was cut by 3 bases, the J end by 5 bases, with 11 bases between. Germline V gene lookup returns CDR1 SGHTS and CDR2 YDEGEE. In DNA form, the CDR3 reads TGTGCCAGCAGCTCAAGACAGTGGACCGGGGAGCTGTTTTTT. Residues: CASSSRQWTGELFF.

This clonotype has ten or more counts. This chain links TRBV20-1 with TRBJ2-1; the match to TRBD2 covers 10 bases. The ends lost 0 bases at V and 4 bases at J; junction bases unmatched: 9. This CDR3 has 17 amino acids. Per germline, CDR1 DFQATT and CDR2 SNEGSKA (reference sequence). The DNA for the CDR3 is TGCAGTGCTAGAGACCCTAAAGCGGGGGGGCCGTACAATGAGCAGTTCTTC. Protein: CSARDPKAGGPYNEQFF.

This clonotype was recorded many times. V is TRBV28 and J is TRBJ2-5, with 8 positions matching TRBD1. V lost 6 bases, J lost 6 bases, and 6 bases stayed unmatched. Per the germline V gene, CDR1 is MDHEN and CDR2 is SYDVKM. The CDR3 runs to 13 residues. The CDR3 sequence: CASRADRGKTQYF. Here the CDR3 DNA reads TGTGCCAGCAGGGCCGACAGGGGCAAGACCCAGTACTTC. The full variable domain, completed using reference TRBV28 and TRBJ2-5, is DVKVTQSSRYLVKRTGEKVFLECVQDMDHENMFWYRQDPGLGLRLIYFSYDVKMKEKGDIPEGYSVSREKKERFSLILESASTNQTSMYLCASRADRGKTQYFGPGTRLLVL.

The table lists this clonotype with a few counts. The V gene is TRBV27, the J gene TRBJ1-1; 10 bases line up with TRBD1. Germline V gene data show CDR1 as MNHEY and CDR2 as SMNVEV (reference sequence). Trimming at V came to 6 bases and at J to 8 bases, leaving 18 bases not matched to a gene. The CDR3 extends over 17 amino acids. The CDR3 DNA is TGTGCCAGCAGCCCCCTGAGGAGACAGGGGGCGCTTCGGGAAGCTTTCTTT. This encodes CASSPLRRQGALREAFF.

This clonotype was observed at least ten times. V and J are TRBV4-3 and TRBJ2-7, with unresolved D. The V and J ends lost 4 bases and 3 bases respectively, with 13 bases between them. In germline, CDR1 is LGHNA, CDR2 YSLEER. This CDR3 has 14 amino acids. As DNA, the CDR3 is TGCGCCAGCAGCCCGGACGGAGCGAACTACGAGCAGTACTTC. Encoded protein: CASSPDGANYEQYF.

This chain joins TRBV7-2 and TRBJ2-4, with 9 bases identical to TRBD2. Germline trimming cut 0 bases from V and 6 bases from J; bases unmatched to any gene: 6. Per the germline V gene, CDR1 is SGHTA and CDR2 is FQGNSA. CDR3 length equals 16 residues. The CDR3 reads CASSLAEVAGANIQYF. CDR3 DNA sequence: TGTGCCAGCAGCTTAGCGGAGGTAGCGGGGGCAAACATTCAGTACTTC.

This clonotype came up a few times. The chain carries TRBV7-2 and TRBJ2-7, with a weak D call TRBD1 (5 bases). The CDR3 has 14 residues. In germline, CDR1 is SGHTA, CDR2 FQGNSA. The V and J ends lost 5 bases and 5 bases respectively, with 16 bases between them. Here the CDR3 reads CASSLQGSCDEQYF. Here the CDR3 DNA reads TGTGCCAGCAGCCTCCAGGGTTCCTGCGACGAGCAGTACTTC.

This clonotype has ten or more counts. The chain joins TRBV20-1 to TRBJ2-5, with TRBD2 matching over 7 bases. This CDR3 has 13 residues. Germline V gene lookup returns CDR1 DFQATT and CDR2 SNEGSKA (reference sequence). The J segment lost 3 bases and the V segment lost 6 bases, leaving 7 bases of the junction unmatched. CDR3 residues: CSADGDYKETQYF. The CDR3 DNA reads as TGCAGTGCCGACGGGGACTACAAAGAGACCCAGTACTTC.

This clonotype appeared a few times. The chain couples TRBV7-2 to TRBJ1-6; D ambiguous. Germline V lookup: CDR1 SGHTA, CDR2 FQGNSA. This CDR3 has 11 amino acids. Between the trimmed V and J ends, which lost 2 bases and 13 bases, there was a span of 6 bases. The CDR3 DNA follows: TGTGCCAGCAGCTTAAATCCTCCCCTCCACTTT. It yields the protein CASSLNPPLHF.